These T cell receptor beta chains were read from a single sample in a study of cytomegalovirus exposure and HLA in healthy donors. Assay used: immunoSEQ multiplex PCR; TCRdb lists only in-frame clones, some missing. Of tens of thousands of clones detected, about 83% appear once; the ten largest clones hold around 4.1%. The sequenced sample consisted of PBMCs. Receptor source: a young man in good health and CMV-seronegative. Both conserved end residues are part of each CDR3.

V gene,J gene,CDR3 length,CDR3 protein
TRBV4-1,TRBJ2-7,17,CASSQDGGGLRPPEQYF
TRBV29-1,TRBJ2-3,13,CSAVAGGPGTQYF
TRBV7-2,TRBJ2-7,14,CASSLDRVIPEQYF
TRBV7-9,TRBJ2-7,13,CSAGGRNSYEQYF
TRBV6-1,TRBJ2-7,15,CASSEAQRGPGEQYF
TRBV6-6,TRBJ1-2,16,CASSYGGDGGRDGYTF
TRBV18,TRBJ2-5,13,CASSSGLLETQYF
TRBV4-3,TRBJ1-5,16,CASSQGLTGGNQPQHF
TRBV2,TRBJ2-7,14,CASSPGTAPTEQYF
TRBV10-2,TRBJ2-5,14,CASSELTTKETQYF
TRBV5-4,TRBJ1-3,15,CASSSKTGAGNTIYF
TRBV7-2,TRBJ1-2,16,CASSLWETGRRYGYTF
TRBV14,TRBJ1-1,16,CASSQWDFPRWTEAFF
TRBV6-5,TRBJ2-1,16,CASSSRGRRSYNEQFF
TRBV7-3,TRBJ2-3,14,CASSLSLSTDTQYF
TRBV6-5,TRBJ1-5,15,CASSTGQGSNQPQHF
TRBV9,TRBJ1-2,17,CASSVWVSGGDGSGYTF
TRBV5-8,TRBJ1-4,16,CASSLPGRTTNEKLFF
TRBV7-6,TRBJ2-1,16,CASSTFSGSVYNEQFF
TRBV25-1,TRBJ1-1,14,CASSGGHDRAGAFF
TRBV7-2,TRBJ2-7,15,CASSFMGQGIEEQYF
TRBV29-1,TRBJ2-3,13,CSVDPGSTDTQYF
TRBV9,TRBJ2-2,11,CASSPRGELFF
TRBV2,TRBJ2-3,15,CASAAAGKHQDTQYF
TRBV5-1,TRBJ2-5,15,CASSARDRGKETQYF
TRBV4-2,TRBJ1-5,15,CASSQARSWDQPQHF
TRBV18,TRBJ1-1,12,CASSPAGIEAFF
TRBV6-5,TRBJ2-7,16,CASSSGRNYPNYEQYF
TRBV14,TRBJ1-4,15,CASSPSVRESEKLFF
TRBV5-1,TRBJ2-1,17,CASSQGLAGDSYNEQFF
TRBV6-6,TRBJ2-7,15,CASRRGTSASYEQYF